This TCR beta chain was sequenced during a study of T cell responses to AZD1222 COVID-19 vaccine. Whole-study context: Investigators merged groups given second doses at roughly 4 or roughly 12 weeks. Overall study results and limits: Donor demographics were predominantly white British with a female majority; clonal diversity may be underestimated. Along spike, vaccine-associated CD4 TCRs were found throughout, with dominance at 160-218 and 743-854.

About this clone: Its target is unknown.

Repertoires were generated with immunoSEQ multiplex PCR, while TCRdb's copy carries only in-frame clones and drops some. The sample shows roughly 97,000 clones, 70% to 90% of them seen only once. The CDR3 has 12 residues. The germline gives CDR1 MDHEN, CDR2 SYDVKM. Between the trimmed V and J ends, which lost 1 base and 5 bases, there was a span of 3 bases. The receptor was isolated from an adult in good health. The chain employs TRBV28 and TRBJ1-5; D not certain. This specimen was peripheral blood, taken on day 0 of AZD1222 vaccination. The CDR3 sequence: CASSLFDQPQHF. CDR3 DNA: TGTGCCAGCAGTTTATTTGATCAGCCCCAGCATTTT.